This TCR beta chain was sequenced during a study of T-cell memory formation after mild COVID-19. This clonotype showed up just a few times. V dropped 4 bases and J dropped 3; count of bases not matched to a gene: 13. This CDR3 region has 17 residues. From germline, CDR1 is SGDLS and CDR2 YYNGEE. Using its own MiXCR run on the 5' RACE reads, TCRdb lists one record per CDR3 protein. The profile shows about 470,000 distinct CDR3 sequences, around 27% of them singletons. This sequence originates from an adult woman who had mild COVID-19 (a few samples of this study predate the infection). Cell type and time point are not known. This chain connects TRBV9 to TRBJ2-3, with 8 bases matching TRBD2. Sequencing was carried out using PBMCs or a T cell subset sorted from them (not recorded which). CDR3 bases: TGTGCCAGCAGCACGGGCCCCAGACTAGCGTATACAGATACGCAGTATTTT. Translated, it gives CASSTGPRLAYTDTQYF.